This T cell receptor beta chain was profiled in a study of regulatory T cells in long-lasting Graves disease. The wider study: Persistent Graves' disease denoted over 5 years of antithyroid drugs plus positive TSH receptor antibodies.

Construction of TCR beta libraries relied on iRepertoire HTBI primers and on Arm-PCR targeting CDR3 regions. Per the original methods: Across samples, about 56 TRBV and roughly 13 TRBJ segments were found. MiXCR, run by TCRdb on the multiplex PCR reads, gives a single entry per CDR3 protein. TCRdb, not the original authors, processed these V and J calls. Of 650,000 to 850,000 distinct CDR3 sequences listed, 30% are singletons. Time point of the sample: persistent/refractory GD, antithyroid drugs over 5 years with positive TRAb. Construction of the TCR library relied on RNA isolated from PBMCs. It was by American Thyroid Association guidelines that Graves' disease was diagnosed. From germline, CDR1 is SGHRS and CDR2 YFSETQ. The CDR3 is 14 residues long. The V end was cut by 4 bases, the J end by 7 bases, with 17 bases between.

The TCR comes from a female donor with Graves disease. Sequencing was performed on peripheral blood mononuclear cells (PBMCs), taken when the disease was refractory, from a patient treated with antithyroid drugs. The chain combines TRBV5-1 with TRBJ1-2; the D is unclear. CDR3 sequence (DNA): TGCGCCAGCAGCCCGGACGGCCTCGACCGTGGCTACACCTTC. It yields the protein CASSPDGLDRGYTF.